These 26 T cell receptor beta chains share one sample of origin, sequenced in a study of shared clonotypes between healthy human individuals. Assay: immunoSEQ multiplex PCR; the TCRdb copy retains only in-frame clones and omits some. The repertoire includes about 2.1 million clones, just over 90% of them detected once, and around 1.7% sits in the top ten. CD45RO-negative CD8 cells positively selected for CCR7 made up the naive population, which excluded terminally differentiated effector memory CD45RA+ cells. Input material: naive CD8+ T cells from PBMCs. All receptors come from a man younger than 35 in good health. Some clones in this sample may be carry-over from other donors' samples.

The gene calls are TRBV27 and TRBJ2-7; perhaps TRBD1 as D (6 bases). V lost 1 base and J 2 bases, leaving 24 bases between the germline ends. The CDR3 length is 19 residues. Germline V gene data show CDR1 as MNHEY and CDR2 as SMNVEV (reference sequence). CDR3 residues: CASSLLYISSSGHTYEQYF. CDR3 in DNA: TGTGCCAGCAGTTTATTGTATATTTCGTCGTCGGGACATACCTACGAGCAGTACTTC.

V usage is TRBV13 and J usage is TRBJ2-3; possibly TRBD2 for D (5 bases). The germline V gene encodes CDR1 PRHDT and CDR2 FYEKMQ (reference sequence). The V and J ends lost 5 bases and 5 bases respectively, with 23 bases between them. This CDR3 is 17 amino acids long. CDR3 region: CASSERVRGVGKDTQYF. In DNA form, the CDR3 reads TGTGCCAGCAGCGAGAGGGTCCGGGGAGTGGGGAAAGATACGCAGTATTTT.

This rearrangement joins TRBV9 to TRBJ2-3; no clear D. V was pared by 4 bases and J by 11 bases, with 23 bases between. Germline CDR1 is SGDLS and CDR2 is YYNGEE. The CDR3 runs to 15 residues. CDR3 DNA sequence: TGTGCCAGCAGCCCCCGCCTTGGGGATGTCTCTTGGCAGTATTTT. Protein product: CASSPRLGDVSWQYF. The whole variable domain, remainder taken from reference TRBV9 and TRBJ2-3, is DSGVTQTPKHLITATGQRVTLRCSPRSGDLSVYWYQQSLDQGLQFLIQYYNGEERAKGNILERFSAQQFPDLHSELNLSSLELGDSALYFCASSPRLGDVSWQYFGPGTRLTVL.

This rearrangement joins TRBV13 to TRBJ1-1; unclear D gene. Germline-derived CDR1 and CDR2 are PRHDT and FYEKMQ (reference sequence). Trimming shortened V by 2 bases and J by 1 base, and 8 bases separated the two germline ends. This CDR3 contains 14 residues. The CDR3 spells CASSLRTPNTEAFF. CDR3 DNA sequence: TGTGCCAGCAGCTTACGGACCCCGAACACTGAAGCTTTCTTT.

The chain has TRBV28 and TRBJ2-1; 10 bases align to TRBD2. The CDR3 spans 14 residues. V lost 6 bases, J lost 10 bases, and 9 bases stayed unmatched. CDR1 is MDHEN, CDR2 SYDVKM, per germline. CDR3 protein: CASSPSGSLKEQFF. The CDR3 coding sequence is TGTGCCAGCAGCCCTAGCGGGAGCTTGAAGGAGCAGTTCTTC.

The V and J genes are TRBV19 and TRBJ1-5; D not certain. Germline CDR1 is LNHDA and CDR2 is SQIVND (reference sequence). The V end was cut by 7 bases, the J end by 1 base, with 14 bases between. The CDR3 runs to 15 residues. The CDR3 is CASTWAIRSNQPQHF. In DNA form, the CDR3 reads TGTGCCAGTACTTGGGCGATCAGGAGCAATCAGCCCCAGCATTTT.

This rearrangement joins TRBV18 to TRBJ1-1; D is possibly TRBD1 (5 bases). The germline V and J ends were trimmed by 5 bases and 3 bases, with 16 bases remaining between them. Germline CDR1 is KGHSH and CDR2 is LQKENI. The CDR3 is 15 amino acids. CDR3 coding DNA: TGTGCCAGCTCAGGAACGAGGGGACGGTACACTGAAGCTTTCTTT. It translates to CASSGTRGRYTEAFF.

The chain recombines TRBV7-9 with TRBJ2-5; tentatively, D is TRBD1 (6 bases). Trimming cost V 5 bases and J 5 bases, with 15 bases left between them. Germline V gene lookup returns CDR1 SEHNR and CDR2 FQNEAQ (reference sequence). CDR3 length: 14 residues. CDR3 DNA sequence: TGTGCCAGCAGCCCACCCTCCAGGGGCGAGACCCAGTACTTC. Translation gives CASSPPSRGETQYF.

V gene TRBV4-1 combines with J gene TRBJ2-3; maybe TRBD1 (5 bases). The V end lost 0 bases, the J end lost 5 bases, and 12 bases lay between the germline ends. This CDR3 is 15 amino acids long. Germline CDR1 reads MGHRA; CDR2 reads YSYEKL. The CDR3 region has the DNA TGCGCCAGCAGCCAAGAAGGGCAGGGTTTAGATACGCAGTATTTT. It specifies CASSQEGQGLDTQYF.

The chain combines TRBV4-1 with TRBJ1-1, with a weak D call TRBD1 (5 bases). Trimming pared 0 bases from V and 4 bases from J, leaving 15 bases between. The germline CDR1 and CDR2 sequences are MGHRA and YSYEKL. The CDR3 extends over 16 amino acids. CDR3 nucleotide sequence: TGCGCCAGCAGCCAAGATCGGGGGGAGGGAAGCACTGAAGCTTTCTTT. Protein sequence: CASSQDRGEGSTEAFF.

The rearrangement joins TRBV13 to TRBJ1-1; no definite D call. V was shortened by 3 bases and J by 5 bases, with 10 bases between the two germline ends. The CDR3 runs 13 residues. Per the germline V gene, CDR1 is PRHDT and CDR2 is FYEKMQ (reference sequence). The CDR3, as DNA: TGTGCCAGCAGCTTCGGAGGTAGGACTGAAGCTTTCTTT. Protein product: CASSFGGRTEAFF.

The chain carries TRBV6-1 and TRBJ2-1, with D perhaps matching TRBD2 (5 bases). The CDR3 extends over 12 amino acids. V dropped 5 bases and J dropped 9 bases, with 11 bases sitting between them. Per germline, CDR1 MNHNS and CDR2 SASEGT. The CDR3 sequence: CASSTLGPEQFF. CDR3 DNA sequence: TGTGCCAGCAGTACACTAGGCCCTGAGCAGTTCTTC.

The chain links TRBV5-6 to TRBJ2-1; 8 bases fit TRBD2. This CDR3 contains 16 residues. From germline, CDR1 is SGHDT and CDR2 YYEEEE. The V gene end was trimmed by 6 bases and the J gene end by 8 bases; junction bases not matched to a gene: 16. In DNA, the CDR3 is TGTGCCAGCAACCCCGAAGCGGGAGCGGGACCCGATGAGCAGTTCTTC. Its translation is CASNPEAGAGPDEQFF.

This chain connects TRBV7-9 to TRBJ2-5; D tentatively fits TRBD1 or TRBD2 (5 bases each). The CDR3 is 15 amino acids. Germline CDR1 reads SEHNR; CDR2 reads FQNEAQ (reference sequence). With 7 bases removed from V and 0 bases from J, the gap between germline ends came to 15 bases. The CDR3 here is CASTRWDLNQETQYF. The CDR3 nucleotides are TGTGCCAGCACCCGGTGGGACCTAAACCAAGAGACCCAGTACTTC.

The chain has TRBV27 and TRBJ2-7, with 10 bases matching TRBD1. The CDR3 is made up of 15 amino acids. CDR1 is MNHEY and CDR2 is SMNVEV in the germline V gene (reference sequence). Trimming removed 2 bases from V and 3 bases from J; junction bases left unmatched: 4. CDR3 residues: CASSLAGTGDYEQYF. The DNA of the CDR3 is TGTGCCAGCAGTTTAGCCGGGACAGGGGACTACGAGCAGTACTTC.

This clone was seen once. This chain connects TRBV10-3 to TRBJ2-7, with D possibly matching TRBD2 (6 bases). Germline lookup yields CDR1 ENHRY and CDR2 SYGVKD. V was pared by 0 bases and J by 2 bases, with 11 bases between. The CDR3 runs 15 residues. The CDR3: CAISESIGSAYEQYF. In DNA, the CDR3 is TGTGCCATCAGTGAGTCGATCGGGAGTGCCTACGAGCAGTACTTC.

V is TRBV15 and J is TRBJ2-3; D uncertain. Germline CDR1 LNHNV, CDR2 YYDKDF (reference sequence). CDR3 size: 15 residues. V lost 1 base and J 0 bases, leaving 8 bases between the germline ends. Here the CDR3 reads CATSRGPASTDTQYF. The CDR3 DNA follows: TGTGCCACCAGCAGAGGGCCAGCTAGCACAGATACGCAGTATTTT.

The gene calls are TRBV28 and TRBJ1-1; D is unresolved. There are 13 residues in the CDR3. Between the trimmed V and J ends, which lost 6 bases and 4 bases, there was a span of 12 bases. Germline CDR1 and CDR2: MDHEN and SYDVKM. In nucleotides, the CDR3 is TGTGCCAGCAGCGTAGTAGGGATCACTGAAGCTTTCTTT. Protein product: CASSVVGITEAFF.

The genes are TRBV4-1 and TRBJ1-1, with D possibly TRBD1 on 6 matching bases. The CDR3 covers 15 residues. The germline V gene encodes CDR1 MGHRA and CDR2 YSYEKL. V lost 5 bases to trimming and J lost 3 bases, with 16 bases between them. CDR3 protein: CASSFRQGGHTEAFF. The CDR3 DNA sequence: TGCGCCAGCAGCTTTCGTCAAGGGGGGCACACTGAAGCTTTCTTT.

This clone was seen just once. V is TRBV7-3 and J is TRBJ2-3; TRBD1 might be the D (6 bases). Trimming removed 7 bases at V and 2 bases at J, with 28 bases between. Germline assignment: CDR1 SGHTA and CDR2 FQGTGA. The CDR3 is 19 amino acids. DNA for the CDR3: TGTGCCAGCACCCCACGTGGGGGCCTACTTGATCCGACCACAGATACGCAGTATTTT. It is translated as CASTPRGGLLDPTTDTQYF.

Concerning this clone itself: Other DNA sequences from this sample encode an identical CDR3 as well. V gene TRBV19 combines with J gene TRBJ2-1; no reliable D call. The V end lost 1 base, the J end lost 7 bases, and 5 bases lay between the germline ends. CDR1 and CDR2 (germline): LNHDA, SQIVND (reference sequence). The CDR3 runs 12 residues. The CDR3 nucleotides are TGTGCCAGTAGTATAGGGTTAAATGAGCAGTTCTTC. It translates to CASSIGLNEQFF.

This clone was recorded only once. V usage is TRBV9 and J usage is TRBJ2-1, with D perhaps matching TRBD1 (5 bases). Looked up from germline, CDR1 is SGDLS and CDR2 is YYNGEE. V lost 4 bases to trimming and J lost 0 bases, with 11 bases between them. CDR3 length equals 15 residues. CDR3 region: CASSLDSSSYNEQFF. In DNA form, the CDR3 reads TGTGCCAGCAGCCTTGACAGCAGCTCCTACAATGAGCAGTTCTTC.

The V gene is TRBV5-6, the J gene TRBJ2-5; perhaps TRBD2 as D (5 bases). TRBJ2-7 explains the end of the DNA better; the J call may be wrong. The CDR3 spans 13 residues. CDR1 is SGHDT, CDR2 YYEEEE, per germline. CDR3 DNA sequence: TGTGCCAGCAGCTTGAACGAGGGCCACGAGCAGTACTTC. It encodes CASSLNEGHEQYF.

The chain recombines TRBV7-8 with TRBJ2-7; weak D call: TRBD2 (5 bases). The CDR3 consists of 13 residues. Per the germline V gene, CDR1 is SGHVS and CDR2 is FQNEAQ. Trimming stripped 5 bases from V and 4 bases from J, with 12 bases between. The CDR3 sequence is CASSPPEGYEQYF. The CDR3 DNA reads as TGTGCCAGCAGCCCCCCAGAGGGTTACGAGCAGTACTTC. The full variable domain, completed using reference TRBV7-8 and TRBJ2-7, is GAGVSQSPRYKVAKRGQDVALRCDPISGHVSLFWYQQALGQGPEFLTYFQNEAQLDKSGLPSDRFFAERPEGSVSTLKIQRTQQEDSAVYLCASSPPEGYEQYFGPGTRLTVT.

The genes are TRBV9 and TRBJ2-2, with 12 bases identical to TRBD2. Germline trimming cut 3 bases from V and 6 bases from J; bases unmatched to any gene: 6. This CDR3 contains 16 residues. Germline V CDR1 and CDR2: SGDLS, YYNGEE. The CDR3 loop is CASSDRLAGVAGELFF. Here the CDR3 DNA reads TGTGCCAGCAGCGACCGACTAGCGGGAGTGGCCGGGGAGCTGTTTTTT.

V usage is TRBV28 and J usage is TRBJ2-5; TRBD2 aligns across 10 bases. Per germline, CDR1 MDHEN and CDR2 SYDVKM. The CDR3 runs 16 residues. The junction had 8 bases not matched to a gene; V was cut back by 6 bases and J by 1 base. The CDR3 DNA is TGTGCCAGCAGCCGTTGGACTAGCGGAACCCAAGAGACCCAGTACTTC. Its protein is CASSRWTSGTQETQYF.